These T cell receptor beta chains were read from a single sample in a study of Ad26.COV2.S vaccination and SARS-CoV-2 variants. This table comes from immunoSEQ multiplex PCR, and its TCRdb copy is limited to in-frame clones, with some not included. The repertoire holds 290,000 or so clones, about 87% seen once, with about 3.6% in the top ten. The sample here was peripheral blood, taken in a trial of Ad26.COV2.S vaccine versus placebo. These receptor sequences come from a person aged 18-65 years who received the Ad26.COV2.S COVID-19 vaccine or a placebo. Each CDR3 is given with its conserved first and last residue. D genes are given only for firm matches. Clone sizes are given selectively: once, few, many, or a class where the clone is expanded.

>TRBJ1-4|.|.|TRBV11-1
TGTGCCAGCAGCTTAGCTTGGACTGAAAAACTGTTTTTT
CASSLAWTEKLFF
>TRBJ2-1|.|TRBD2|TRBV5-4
TGTGCCAGCAGCCAAAGCGGGACCTACAATGAGCAGTTCTTC
CASSQSGTYNEQFF
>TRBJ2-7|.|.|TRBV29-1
TGCAGCGCCCTGACAGGAGCTAGCTCCTACGAGCAGTACTTC
CSALTGASSYEQYF
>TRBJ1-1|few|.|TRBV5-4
TGTGCCAGCAGCAGTAACCAGGGGTACACTGAAGCTTTCTTT
CASSSNQGYTEAFF
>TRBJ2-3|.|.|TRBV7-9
TGTGCCAGCGGTCCGGGGAGCACAGATACGCAGTATTTT
CASGPGSTDTQYF
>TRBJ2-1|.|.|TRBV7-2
TGTGCCAGCAGCTTCGCGGGGCCCCTTGAGCAGTTCTTC
CASSFAGPLEQFF
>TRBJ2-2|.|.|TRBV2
TGTGCCAGCAGCCTCGGGTCAGTTAACACCGGGGAGCTGTTTTTT
CASSLGSVNTGELFF
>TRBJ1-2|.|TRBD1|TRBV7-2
TGTGCCAGCAGCTTAGTCGGACAGGGGGCAAATGGCTACACCTTC
CASSLVGQGANGYTF
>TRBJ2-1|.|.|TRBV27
TGTGCCAGCTACCCCCACCCGGACTCCAATGAGCAGTTCTTC
CASYPHPDSNEQFF
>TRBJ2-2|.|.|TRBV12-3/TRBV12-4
TGTGCCAGCAGTTCGGGCGGGGAGCTGTTTTTT
CASSSGGELFF
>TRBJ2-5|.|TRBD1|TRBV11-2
TGTGCCAGCAGCTTATTTCGGGACAGCATGGTTATAGAGACCCAGTACTTC
CASSLFRDSMVIETQYF
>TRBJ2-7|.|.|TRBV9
TGTGCCAGCAGCGTAGATTTGAGCTCCTACGAGCAGTACTTC
CASSVDLSSYEQYF
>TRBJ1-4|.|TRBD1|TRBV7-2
TGTGCCAGCAGTATACAGGGACAGGGGACCTCTGGGCTGTTTTTT
CASSIQGQGTSGLFF
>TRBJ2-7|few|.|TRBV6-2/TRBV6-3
TGTGCCAGCAGTTACGCCACAGGCGAGCAGTACTTC
CASSYATGEQYF
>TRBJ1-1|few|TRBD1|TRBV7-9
TGTGCCAGCAGCTTAAGTGGAACAGGGGGGCTGGTCCGTGAAGCTTTCTTT
CASSLSGTGGLVREAFF
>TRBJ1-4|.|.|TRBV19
TGTGCCAGTAGGACCGGGGCCTCAAATGAAAAACTGTTTTTT
CASRTGASNEKLFF
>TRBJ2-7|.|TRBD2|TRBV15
TGTGCCACCAGCAGAGGGCGGGAGGGCCCCTACGAGCAGTACTTC
CATSRGREGPYEQYF
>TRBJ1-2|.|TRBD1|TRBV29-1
TGCAGCGTTGAAGCTGGGAGGGGGCGAGGCTATGGCTACACCTTC
CSVEAGRGRGYGYTF
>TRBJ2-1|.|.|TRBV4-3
TGCGCCAGCAGCCAAGTGGAGGGTTCCTACAATGAGCAGTTCTTC
CASSQVEGSYNEQFF
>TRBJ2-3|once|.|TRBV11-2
TGTGCCAGCAGATCTCCGGAAAGAGGAGATACGCAGTATTTT
CASRSPERGDTQYF
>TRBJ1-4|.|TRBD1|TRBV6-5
TGTGCCAGCAGAAGTGGGACAGGGTATGAAAAACTGTTTTTT
CASRSGTGYEKLFF
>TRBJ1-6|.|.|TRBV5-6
TGTGCCAGCAGCAGGGAGGGGTTTCCAAATTCACCCCTCCACTTT
CASSREGFPNSPLHF
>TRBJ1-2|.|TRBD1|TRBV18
TGTGCCAGCTCACCACTCTCCGGGACAGGACCTAACTATGGCTACACCTTC
CASSPLSGTGPNYGYTF
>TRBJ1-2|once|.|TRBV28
TGTGCCAGCAGTTGGGACTATGGCTACACCTTC
CASSWDYGYTF
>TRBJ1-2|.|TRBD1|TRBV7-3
TGTGCCAGCAGCCCGGGACAGTCCTATGGCTACACCTTC
CASSPGQSYGYTF
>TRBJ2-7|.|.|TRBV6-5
TGTGCCAGCAGTTACTACCCGGGGCAGGGCTACGAGCAGTACTTC
CASSYYPGQGYEQYF
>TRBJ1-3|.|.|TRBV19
TGTGCCAGTAGTCCGACCGGACGGATCTCTGGAAACACCATATATTTT
CASSPTGRISGNTIYF
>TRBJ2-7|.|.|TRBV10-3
TGTGCCATCAGTGAGTTGAGCTCCTACGAGCAGTACTTC
CAISELSSYEQYF
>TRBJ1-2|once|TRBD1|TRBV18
TGTGCCAGCTCACCCGCCTCGGGACAGGCTAACTATGGCTACACCTTC
CASSPASGQANYGYTF
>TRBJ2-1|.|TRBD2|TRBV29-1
TGCAGCGTCTCTGGCGGGGGGGCCGTAAATGAGCAGTTCTTC
CSVSGGGAVNEQFF
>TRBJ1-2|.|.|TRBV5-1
TGCGCCAGCAGCTTGGATTGGGGGCGGACCTATGGCTACACCTTC
CASSLDWGRTYGYTF
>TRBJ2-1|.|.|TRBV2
TGTGCCAGCAGTAGATACTACAATGAGCAGTTCTTC
CASSRYYNEQFF
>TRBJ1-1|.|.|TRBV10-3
TGTGCCATCAGAGTTACCGGGCCTACGAACACTGAAGCTTTCTTT
CAIRVTGPTNTEAFF
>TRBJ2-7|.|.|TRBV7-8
TGTGCCAGCAGCTTAGGTGGGGCAAGAGGCGAGCAGTACTTC
CASSLGGARGEQYF
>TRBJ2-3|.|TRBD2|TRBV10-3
TGTGCCATCAGTGAGCCAACCCTAGCGGGGGCCAACACAGATACGCAGTATTTT
CAISEPTLAGANTDTQYF
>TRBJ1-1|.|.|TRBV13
TGTGCCAGCCTCATTCGGGGAGGGGACACTGAAGCTTTCTTT
CASLIRGGDTEAFF
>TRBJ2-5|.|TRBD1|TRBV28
TGTGCCAGCAGTTTAATGAGACAGGGGCCGGAGACCCAGTACTTC
CASSLMRQGPETQYF
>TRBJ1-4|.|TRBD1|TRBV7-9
TGTGCCAGCGAGGGACAGGCTAATGAAAAACTGTTTTTT
CASEGQANEKLFF
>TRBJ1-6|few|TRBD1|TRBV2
TGTGCCACCACAGGGGTGAATAATTCACCCCTCCACTTT
CATTGVNNSPLHF
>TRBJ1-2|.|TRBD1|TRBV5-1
TGCGCCAGCAGCTTGAGGGACAGTGGCTACACCTTC
CASSLRDSGYTF
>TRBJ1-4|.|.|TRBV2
TGTGCCAGCAGGACGTTCGGAATAGGTGAAAAACTGTTTTTT
CASRTFGIGEKLFF
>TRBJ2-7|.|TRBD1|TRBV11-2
TGTGCCAGCAGCTTAGTACAGGGGAGCTACGAGCAGTACTTC
CASSLVQGSYEQYF
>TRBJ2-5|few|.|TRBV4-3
TGCGCCAGCAGCCAAGAAAGGCAGGGCTCGTTCGGAGAGACCCAGTACTTC
CASSQERQGSFGETQYF
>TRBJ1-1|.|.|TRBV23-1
TGCGCCAGCAGTCAAGGTAGGTTCGAAGCTTTCTTT
CASSQGRFEAFF
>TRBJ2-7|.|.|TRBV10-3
TGTGCCATCAGAGACACTACCTACGAGCAGTACTTC
CAIRDTTYEQYF
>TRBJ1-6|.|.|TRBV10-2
TGCGCCAGCAAGGGTCGGGGTAATTCACCCCTCCACTTT
CASKGRGNSPLHF
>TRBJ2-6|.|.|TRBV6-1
TGTGCCAGCAGTGAATTTCGGGGCAACTCTGGGGCCAACGTCCTGACTTTC
CASSEFRGNSGANVLTF
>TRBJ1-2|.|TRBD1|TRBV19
TGTGCCAGTAGTATTAGTACAGGGGGTTATGGCTACACCTTC
CASSISTGGYGYTF